The present entry profiles one TCR beta chain with its context. The antigen is undetermined. This record comes from a study of cytomegalovirus exposure and HLA in healthy donors. Primers: 60 Vbeta forward and 13 Jbeta reverse. TCRdb's copy holds only in-frame clones and misses some; the assay was immunoSEQ multiplex PCR. This table holds around 170,000 clones, 80% to 85% found once. Study results and limitations: Researchers reported in a later analysis that common viral pathogens appeared linked to several top clusters.

CDR3 length equals 16 residues. Germline V gene data show CDR1 as SGDLS and CDR2 as YYNGEE. The germline V and J ends were trimmed by 4 bases and 5 bases, with 22 bases remaining between them. The sample consisted of PBMCs. The rearrangement joins TRBV9 to TRBJ2-7, with D possibly TRBD1 on 6 matching bases. The receptor was isolated from a man aged 40-55 years in good health and CMV-seropositive. The CDR3 DNA follows: TGTGCCAGCAGCCCCCCACCAGGGGCCACCGGGCACGAGCAGTACTTC. Its translation is CASSPPPGATGHEQYF.